Below, 18 T cell receptor beta chains from the same sample are listed, as sequenced in a study of blood T cell repertoires in COVID-19. Method: immunoSEQ multiplex PCR; TCRdb's copy keeps in-frame clones and lacks some. The top ten hold about 4.6% of the sample, which has fewer than 350,000 clones, approximately 90% seen once. The sample comprised peripheral blood. These receptors were obtained from a man in his forties with acute or convalescent COVID-19.

The chain has TRBV6-1 and TRBJ1-5, with 9 bases lining up with TRBD1. J lost 3 bases, V lost 4 bases, and 7 bases had no gene match. The CDR3 has 16 residues. Germline V gene sequence: CDR1 MNHNS, CDR2 SASEGT. For the CDR3, the DNA is TGTGCCAGCAGTGCTGTGGGACAGGGCACCAATCAGCCCCAGCATTTT. This translates into CASSAVGQGTNQPQHF.

The chain joins TRBV19 to TRBJ1-6; D might be TRBD1 (5 bases). V lost 6 bases to trimming and J lost 9 bases, with 15 bases between them. This CDR3 is 14 amino acids long. CDR1 is LNHDA, CDR2 SQIVND, per germline (reference sequence). CDR3 loop: CASRPQGGGSPLHF. CDR3 bases: TGTGCCAGTAGACCGCAGGGTGGTGGTTCACCCCTCCACTTT.

The chain links TRBV30 to TRBJ1-2; no clear D. Germline V gene sequence: CDR1 GTSNPN, CDR2 SVGIG (reference sequence). CDR3 length: 12 residues. V gave up 5 bases and J gave up 2 bases, with 9 bases separating them. The CDR3 sequence is CAWSGNNYGYTF. CDR3 DNA sequence: TGTGCCTGGTCGGGGAACAACTATGGCTACACCTTC.

The chain has TRBV6-5 and TRBJ2-1; D gene ambiguous. The V end was cut by 6 bases, the J end by 1 base, with 13 bases between. CDR1 and CDR2 (germline): MNHEY, SVGAGI. The CDR3 runs 15 residues. CDR3 nucleotides: TGTGCCAGCAGCCCCGACCACGGGTCCTACAATGAGCAGTTCTTC. It specifies CASSPDHGSYNEQFF.

The CDR3 loop reads CATSDGVNYGYTF. The CDR3 region has the DNA TGTGCCACCAGTGACGGTGTAAACTATGGCTACACCTTC. This chain uses TRBV24-1 with TRBJ1-2; D uncertain. This CDR3 spans 13 amino acids. V was shortened by 4 bases and J by 2 bases, with 7 bases between the two germline ends. Per germline, CDR1 KGHDR and CDR2 SFDVKD.

This chain joins TRBV5-1 and TRBJ2-7; 7 bases line up with TRBD2. The CDR3 has 14 amino acids. In germline, CDR1 is SGHRS, CDR2 YFSETQ. The V gene end was trimmed by 0 bases and the J gene end by 11 bases; junction bases not matched to a gene: 11. The chain's CDR3 is CASSLGLGASGEYF. The CDR3 DNA sequence: TGCGCCAGCAGCTTGGGTCTCGGTGCAAGCGGGGAGTACTTC.

The chain couples TRBV5-4 to TRBJ1-2; no reliable D call. The CDR3 has 13 residues. From germline, CDR1 is SGHNT and CDR2 YYREEE (reference sequence). V was clipped by 2 bases and J by 1 base, with 6 bases between them. The CDR3 loop is CASSFSGNYGYTF. The CDR3 DNA follows: TGTGCCAGCAGCTTCTCGGGTAACTATGGCTACACCTTC.

The V call is TRBV28, the J call TRBJ1-2; TRBD1 aligns across 9 bases. This CDR3 has 13 residues. Trimming cost V 6 bases and J 6 bases; bases outside gene matches: 5. In germline, CDR1 is MDHEN, CDR2 SYDVKM. DNA for the CDR3: TGTGCCAGCAGCGCCGGGACAGGGAATGGCTACACCTTC. Protein product: CASSAGTGNGYTF.

The CDR3 DNA reads TGTGCCAGCAGAGCCGGGACAGGGTCCGGTAATGGCTACACCTTC. Protein: CASRAGTGSGNGYTF. The chain couples TRBV2 to TRBJ1-2; 9 bases match TRBD1. Trimming at V came to 6 bases and at J to 6 bases, leaving 11 bases not matched to a gene. The CDR3 sequence is 15 residues long. Per the germline V gene, CDR1 is SNHLY and CDR2 is FYNNEI.

This chain uses TRBV28 with TRBJ2-5; a weak D match, TRBD1 (5 bases). The CDR3 spans 14 residues. Germline V CDR1 and CDR2: MDHEN, SYDVKM. The germline V and J ends were trimmed by 6 bases and 2 bases, with 13 bases remaining between them. The CDR3 bases are TGTGCCAGCAGGCAGGGTGTCACACAAGAGACCCAGTACTTC. Its translation is CASRQGVTQETQYF.

V usage is TRBV7-3 and J usage is TRBJ2-3, with 8 bases that match TRBD2. Per the germline V gene, CDR1 is SGHTA and CDR2 is FQGTGA. The V segment lost 0 bases and the J segment 4 bases; nucleotides outside the gene matches: 0. The CDR3 sequence is 14 residues long. CDR3 amino acids: CASSLTGGADTQYF. The CDR3 nucleotides are TGTGCCAGCAGCTTAACCGGGGGGGCAGATACGCAGTATTTT.

The chain has TRBV11-2 and TRBJ1-5; D call uncertain. The CDR3 has 15 residues. In germline, CDR1 is SGHAT, CDR2 FQNNGV. V shed 5 bases and J shed 2 bases, with 13 bases lying between them. In DNA form, the CDR3 reads TGTGCCAGCAGCCAATTCTTTCAGGGCAATCAGCCCCAGCATTTT. Translation gives CASSQFFQGNQPQHF.

This chain connects TRBV27 to TRBJ1-3, with D tentatively TRBD1 (5 bases). Trimming stripped 5 bases from V and 0 bases from J, with 14 bases between. Germline CDR1 is MNHEY and CDR2 is SMNVEV (reference sequence). This CDR3 comprises 16 residues. In DNA, the CDR3 is TGTGCCAGCAGTCCGGTAGGGGCAGCCTCTGGAAACACCATATATTTT. Its translation is CASSPVGAASGNTIYF.

The J gene is TRBJ1-6, the V gene TRBV9; D is perhaps TRBD1 (6 bases). V was clipped by 3 bases and J by 9 bases, with 16 bases between them. CDR1 is SGDLS, CDR2 YYNGEE, per germline. The CDR3 consists of 15 residues. This CDR3 is CASSEGEGMSSPLHF. CDR3 nucleotides: TGTGCCAGCAGCGAGGGGGAGGGGATGAGTTCACCCCTCCACTTT. The full variable domain, rest sourced from reference TRBV9 and TRBJ1-6, is DSGVTQTPKHLITATGQRVTLRCSPRSGDLSVYWYQQSLDQGLQFLIQYYNGEERAKGNILERFSAQQFPDLHSELNLSSLELGDSALYFCASSEGEGMSSPLHFGNGTRLTVT.

This clone was picked up a small number of times. J is TRBJ2-1 and V is TRBV11-3; 8 bases match TRBD2. The junction had 7 bases not matched to a gene; V was cut back by 2 bases and J by 7 bases. This CDR3 is built from 15 residues. Germline lookup yields CDR1 SGHNT and CDR2 YENEEA. For the CDR3, the DNA is TGTGCCAGCAGCTTACCGGGACTAGAGGGGAATGAGCAGTTCTTC. Its protein product is CASSLPGLEGNEQFF. Drawing the rest from reference TRBV11-3 and TRBJ2-1, the complete variable domain is EAGVVQSPRYKIIEKKQPVAFWCNPISGHNTLYWYLQNLGQGPELLIRYENEEAVDDSQLPKDRFSAERLKGVDSTLKIQPAELGDSAVYLCASSLPGLEGNEQFFGPGTRLTVL.

The rearrangement links TRBV5-1 to TRBJ1-4; D possibly corresponds to TRBD1 (5 bases). Per germline, CDR1 SGHRS and CDR2 YFSETQ. The germline V and J ends were trimmed by 7 bases and 8 bases, with 18 bases remaining between them. The length of the CDR3 is 14 residues. The CDR3 reads CASGIGVLSEKLFF. In nucleotides, the CDR3 is TGCGCCAGCGGGATAGGGGTGTTGTCGGAAAAACTGTTTTTT.

CDR3 coding DNA: TGTGCCAGCAGCTTAGGGAGGGGCCGAGGGTCCACAGATACGCAGTATTTT. Translated, it gives CASSLGRGRGSTDTQYF. The chain combines TRBV7-2 with TRBJ2-3, with D possibly TRBD2 on 6 matching bases. Trimming took off 1 base at V and 2 bases at J, with 16 bases between the two ends. In germline, CDR1 is SGHTA, CDR2 FQGNSA. This CDR3 is built from 17 residues.

The chain carries TRBV10-1 and TRBJ2-6; no clear D gene. Looked up from germline, CDR1 is WNHNN and CDR2 is SYGVQD (reference sequence). CDR3 length equals 8 residues. Written as DNA, the CDR3 is TGCTCCCGTCCCGTCCTGACTTTC. Translated: CSRPVLTF.